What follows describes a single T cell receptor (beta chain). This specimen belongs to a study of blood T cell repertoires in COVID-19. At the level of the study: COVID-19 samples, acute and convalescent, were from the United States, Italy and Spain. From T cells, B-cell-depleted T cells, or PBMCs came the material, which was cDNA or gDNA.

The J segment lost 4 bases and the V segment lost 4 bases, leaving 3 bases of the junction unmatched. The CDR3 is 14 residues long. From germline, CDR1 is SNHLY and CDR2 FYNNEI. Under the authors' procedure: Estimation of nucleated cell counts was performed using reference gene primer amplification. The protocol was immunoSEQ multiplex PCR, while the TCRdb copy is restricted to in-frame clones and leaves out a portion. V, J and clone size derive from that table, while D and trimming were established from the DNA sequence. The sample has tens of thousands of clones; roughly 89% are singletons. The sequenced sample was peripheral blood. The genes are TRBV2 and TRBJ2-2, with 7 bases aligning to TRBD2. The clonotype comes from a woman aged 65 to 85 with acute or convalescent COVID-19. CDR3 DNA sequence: TGTGCCAGCAGTGTTACGGGGGGCACCGGGGAGCTGTTTTTT. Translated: CASSVTGGTGELFF.